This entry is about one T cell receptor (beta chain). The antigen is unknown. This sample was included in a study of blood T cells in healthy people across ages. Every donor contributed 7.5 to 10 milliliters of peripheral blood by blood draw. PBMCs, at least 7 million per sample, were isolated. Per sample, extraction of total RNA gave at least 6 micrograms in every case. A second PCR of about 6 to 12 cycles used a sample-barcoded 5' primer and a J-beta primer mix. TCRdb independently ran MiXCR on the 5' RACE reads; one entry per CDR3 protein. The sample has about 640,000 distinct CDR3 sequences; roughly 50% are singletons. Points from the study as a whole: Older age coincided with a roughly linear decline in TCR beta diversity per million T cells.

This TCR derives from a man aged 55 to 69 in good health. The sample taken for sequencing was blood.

The CDR3 bases are TGTGCCAGCAGTGTCGGACAGGGATACGGCGAGACCCAGTACTTC. This codes for CASSVGQGYGETQYF. The chain has TRBV2 and TRBJ2-5; 8 nucleotides line up with TRBD1. This CDR3 contains 15 residues. After removal of 4 bases from V and 5 bases from J, the junction contained 9 bases not matched to a gene. CDR1 is SNHLY and CDR2 is FYNNEI in the germline V gene.